This passage covers 16 T cell receptor beta chains from one sample sequenced in a study of blood T cell repertoires in COVID-19. Profiling relied on immunoSEQ multiplex PCR, and the TCRdb table lists in-frame clones only, not all of them. The sample shows about 200,000 clones, approximately 78% of them seen only once. The sequenced material came from peripheral blood. The source is a woman of 80 years or more with COVID-19, enrolled during active disease.

In this sample, this clone turned up a few times. The V gene is TRBV27, the J gene TRBJ1-1; 7 bases are a match to TRBD1. The CDR3 totals 14 residues. V was pared by 5 bases and J by 1 base, with 4 bases of the junction left unmatched. Germline V CDR1 and CDR2: MNHEY, SMNVEV (reference sequence). The CDR3 DNA is TGTGCCAGCAGTACCTCAGGGGGGAACACTGAAGCTTTCTTT. Translation: CASSTSGGNTEAFF.

The chain combines TRBV10-2 with TRBJ1-1; no clear D. Trimming stripped 7 bases from V and 1 base from J, with 7 bases between. CDR3 length: 12 residues. Looked up from germline, CDR1 is WSHSY and CDR2 is SAAADI. DNA of the CDR3: TGCGCCAGCACCCCATCGAACACTGAAGCTTTCTTT. This encodes CASTPSNTEAFF.

The genes are TRBV18 and TRBJ2-2, with 9 bases lining up with TRBD2. J gave up 6 bases and V 4 bases, and 6 bases lay outside the gene matches. CDR3 length equals 15 residues. Per the germline V gene, CDR1 is KGHSH and CDR2 is LQKENI. CDR3 nucleotides: TGTGCCAGCTCACGCTCTAGCGGGACAGCCGGGGAGCTGTTTTTT. Translated, it gives CASSRSSGTAGELFF.

V and J are TRBV19 and TRBJ1-5; 7 nucleotides match TRBD1. The J segment lost 1 base and the V segment lost 2 bases, leaving 17 bases of the junction unmatched. CDR1 and CDR2 (germline): LNHDA, SQIVND (reference sequence). CDR3 size: 20 residues. The CDR3 DNA reads TGTGCCAGTAGTATACCCCCGAAGGGGGCGGCCGCGATAAGCAATCAGCCCCAGCATTTT. It translates to CASSIPPKGAAAISNQPQHF.

This chain connects TRBV5-6 to TRBJ2-2; 8 bases line up with TRBD1. Germline V gene sequence: CDR1 SGHDT, CDR2 YYEEEE. V shed 0 bases, J shed 0 bases, and the junction held 1 base outside the gene matches. CDR3 length equals 16 residues. CDR3 residues: CASSLVGQANTGELFF. The CDR3 nucleotides read TGTGCCAGCAGCTTGGTGGGACAGGCGAACACCGGGGAGCTGTTTTTT.

The chain combines TRBV11-2 with TRBJ1-4, with a possible D match to TRBD1 (5 bases). Per germline, CDR1 SGHAT and CDR2 FQNNGV. The CDR3 covers 15 residues. V gave up 5 bases and J gave up 2 bases, with 12 bases separating them. In DNA form, the CDR3 reads TGTGCCAGCAGCGATATTTGGGGCACTAATGAAAAACTGTTTTTT. Translating it yields CASSDIWGTNEKLFF.

This clone was detected only a few times. The rearrangement links TRBV15 to TRBJ2-6; D not resolved. The germline CDR1 and CDR2 sequences are LNHNV and YYDKDF (reference sequence). This CDR3 contains 16 residues. Trimming removed 0 bases from V and 0 bases from J, with 6 bases in between. This CDR3 reads CATSRDFVSGANVLTF. The CDR3 bases are TGTGCCACCAGCAGAGATTTCGTCTCTGGGGCCAACGTCCTGACTTTC.

This clone was detected only once. The chain is built from TRBV18 and TRBJ2-7; 8 bases agree with TRBD1. The V segment lost 2 bases and the J segment 4 bases; nucleotides outside the gene matches: 1. The CDR3 loop spans 13 amino acids. Germline CDR1 KGHSH, CDR2 LQKENI. CDR3 bases: TGTGCCAGCTCACCAAGACAGGGGTACGAGCAGTACTTC. Translated: CASSPRQGYEQYF.

The chain links TRBV7-2 to TRBJ2-2; D gene uncertain. Germline CDR1 SGHTA, CDR2 FQGNSA. V was clipped by 7 bases and J by 1 base, with 13 bases between them. The CDR3 covers 15 residues. The CDR3 sequence: CASKFRAQNTGELFF. The CDR3 DNA reads TGTGCCAGCAAATTTAGAGCTCAGAACACCGGGGAGCTGTTTTTT.

V is TRBV19 and J is TRBJ2-7; D unclear. The germline CDR1 and CDR2 sequences are LNHDA and SQIVND (reference sequence). This CDR3 spans 13 amino acids. CDR3 sequence reads: CGQLLPGTYEQYF. The CDR3 nucleotides read TGTGGCCAGCTCCTACCAGGAACCTACGAGCAGTACTTC.

This rearrangement joins TRBV9 to TRBJ1-5; weak D call: TRBD1 (6 bases). This CDR3 is built from 15 residues. The V end lost 2 bases, the J end lost 3 bases, and 12 bases lay between the germline ends. Germline V gene data show CDR1 as SGDLS and CDR2 as YYNGEE. For the CDR3, the DNA is TGTGCCAGCAGCGTGGAGGACAGCTCCAATCAGCCCCAGCATTTT. It is translated as CASSVEDSSNQPQHF.

The chain joins TRBV10-3 to TRBJ2-2, with 10 bases lining up with TRBD1. Germline CDR1 ENHRY, CDR2 SYGVKD. The CDR3 is 16 amino acids. V shed 3 bases and J 6 bases; nucleotides not matched to a gene: 7. The CDR3 loop reads CAISENYGTGAGELFF. The CDR3 nucleotides read TGTGCCATCAGTGAAAACTATGGGACAGGGGCCGGGGAGCTGTTTTTT.

The chain is built from TRBV5-5 and TRBJ2-1; 15 bases align to TRBD2. The ends lost 3 bases at V and 10 bases at J; junction bases unmatched: 5. This CDR3 comprises 15 residues. Germline V CDR1 and CDR2: SGHKS, YYEKEE (reference sequence). CDR3 loop: CASSWTSGRVGEQFF. For the CDR3, the DNA is TGTGCCAGCAGCTGGACTAGCGGGAGGGTAGGCGAGCAGTTCTTC.

This clone has a handful of counts. This rearrangement joins TRBV5-4 to TRBJ1-4; D remains unclear. Germline loops: CDR1 SGHNT, CDR2 YYREEE (reference sequence). The CDR3 is 13 residues long. V was cut by 4 bases and J by 7 bases, with 11 bases left in between. The CDR3 region has the DNA TGTGCCAGCAGCCGTGGTAGAGGTGAAAAACTGTTTTTT. The encoded protein is CASSRGRGEKLFF. Variable domain in full (rest from reference TRBV5-4 and TRBJ1-4): ETGVTQSPTHLIKTRGQQVTLRCSSQSGHNTVSWYQQALGQGPQFIFQYYREEENGRGNFPPRFSGLQFPNYSSELNVNALELDDSALYLCASSRGRGEKLFFGSGTQLSVL.

V gene TRBV24-1 combines with J gene TRBJ2-7, with D possibly being TRBD1 (6 bases). Germline V gene data show CDR1 as KGHDR and CDR2 as SFDVKD. This CDR3 spans 12 amino acids. The V gene lost 3 bases and the J gene lost 11 bases, with 13 bases spanning the gap. The CDR3 region has the DNA TGTGCCACCAGTGATCCCTACGGGGACAAGTACTTC. Protein: CATSDPYGDKYF.

The V gene is TRBV15, the J gene TRBJ1-1; D might be TRBD1 (6 bases). The germline V and J ends were trimmed by 5 bases and 5 bases, with 15 bases remaining between them. The CDR3 is made up of 14 amino acids. The germline V gene has CDR1 LNHNV and CDR2 YYDKDF (reference sequence). CDR3 in DNA: TGTGCCACCAGCGGGTTACAGGGAGGGACTGAAGCTTTCTTT. The encoded protein is CATSGLQGGTEAFF.